Shown below are 28 T cell receptor beta chains from a single sample sequenced in a study of OX40 agonist ivuxolimab in advanced cancers. Some clones are missing from TCRdb's copy, which holds only in-frame ones; the method was immunoSEQ multiplex PCR. The sample has roughly 3,500 clones; over 80% are singletons. The specimen comprised CD4+ or CD8+ T cells sorted from blood, sampled in a trial of the OX40 agonist ivuxolimab. The receptors derive from an adult with an advanced solid tumor such as melanoma, head and neck, liver or kidney cancer.

This chain uses TRBV9 with TRBJ2-7, with D possibly TRBD2 on 5 matching bases. The germline V gene has CDR1 SGDLS and CDR2 YYNGEE. The CDR3 is 14 residues long. Trimming cost V 7 bases and J 3 bases, with 17 bases left between them. CDR3 loop: CASSAGSFYYEQYF. CDR3 sequence (DNA): TGTGCCAGCTCGGCGGGTTCTTTTTACTACGAGCAGTACTTC.

This chain joins TRBV7-9 and TRBJ2-3, with D unresolved. The germline CDR1 and CDR2 sequences are SEHNR and FQNEAQ (reference sequence). The CDR3 extends over 14 amino acids. V gave up 4 bases and J gave up 2 bases, with 10 bases separating them. The CDR3 DNA reads TGTGCCAGCAGCTCACCAGCGACCACAGATACGCAGTATTTT. This translates into CASSSPATTDTQYF.

This chain connects TRBV6-1 to TRBJ2-7; no clear D gene. The CDR3 is made up of 13 amino acids. Between the trimmed V and J ends, which lost 1 base and 5 bases, there was a span of 9 bases. Germline V lookup: CDR1 MNHNS, CDR2 SASEGT. CDR3 coding DNA: TGTGCCAGCAGTGAAGGACACTATAACGAGCAGTACTTC. This gives the protein CASSEGHYNEQYF.

The rearrangement joins TRBV30 to TRBJ2-1; no reliable D call. This CDR3 spans 14 amino acids. The germline gives CDR1 GTSNPN, CDR2 SVGIG (reference sequence). V was trimmed by 3 bases and J by 9 bases, leaving 18 bases between them. Here the CDR3 reads CAWRIGPSQGEQFF. CDR3 bases: TGTGCCTGGAGAATAGGTCCCTCACAAGGTGAGCAGTTCTTC.

The chain has TRBV7-6 and TRBJ2-1, with D maybe TRBD2 (5 bases). The ends were cut back, 0 bases at V and 0 bases at J, with 9 bases in the middle. Germline V gene sequence: CDR1 SGHVS, CDR2 FNYEAQ. The CDR3 has 16 residues. CDR3 region: CASSLALGSSYNEQFF. CDR3 in DNA: TGTGCCAGCAGCTTAGCGCTAGGGAGCTCCTACAATGAGCAGTTCTTC.

This clone was observed a few times. This chain links TRBV10-2 with TRBJ2-1; 11 bases fit TRBD2. Germline V gene data show CDR1 as WSHSY and CDR2 as SAAADI. Trimming at V came to 10 bases and at J to 4 bases, leaving 6 bases not matched to a gene. The CDR3 contains 14 residues. CDR3 protein: CATVGTSGYNEQFF. The DNA for the CDR3 is TGCGCCACCGTAGGGACTAGCGGTTACAATGAGCAGTTCTTC.

The chain links TRBV5-1 to TRBJ2-7, with D unresolved. The CDR3 length is 14 residues. V was clipped by 0 bases and J by 1 base, with 8 bases between them. Germline values: CDR1 SGHRS, CDR2 YFSETQ. CDR3 in amino acids: CASSLVSESYEQYF. CDR3 sequence (DNA): TGCGCCAGCAGCTTGGTCAGCGAGTCCTACGAGCAGTACTTC.

V gene TRBV2 combines with J gene TRBJ1-2; 10 bases agree with TRBD1. The germline V gene encodes CDR1 SNHLY and CDR2 FYNNEI. The V and J ends lost 6 bases and 4 bases, in that order; junction bases with no gene match: 5. CDR3 length: 14 amino acids. The DNA of the CDR3 is TGTGCCAGCAGGCCGGGACAGGGGTTCTATGGCTACACCTTC. Amino acid sequence: CASRPGQGFYGYTF.

This clone has only one observation. The rearrangement joins TRBV5-1 to TRBJ1-2; 9 bases align to TRBD1. The CDR3 runs to 14 residues. J lost 8 bases, V lost 2 bases, and 7 bases had no gene match. CDR1 and CDR2 (germline): SGHRS, YFSETQ. The CDR3 loop is CASSFGTGSGGYTF. Written as DNA, the CDR3 is TGCGCCAGCAGCTTCGGGACAGGGAGTGGCGGCTACACCTTC.

This sequence joins TRBV28 and TRBJ1-1, with no clear D. Trimming removed 1 base at V and 4 bases at J, with 7 bases between. The CDR3 runs to 13 residues. Germline lookup yields CDR1 MDHEN and CDR2 SYDVKM. In nucleotides, the CDR3 is TGTGCCAGCAGTTTATCTGAGGGCACTGAAGCTTTCTTT. Protein product: CASSLSEGTEAFF.

This chain connects TRBV5-6 to TRBJ2-7; no clear D. The V gene's germline CDR1 is SGHDT and CDR2 YYEEEE. The CDR3 covers 11 residues. Trimming stripped 4 bases from V and 12 bases from J, with 14 bases between. CDR3 amino acids: CASSPPPLRYF. In DNA, the CDR3 is TGTGCCAGCAGCCCACCACCACTCCGGTACTTC.

By share, this clone counts as large. The chain combines TRBV5-1 with TRBJ2-7; D may be TRBD2 (6 bases). There are 15 residues in the CDR3. The germline V and J ends were trimmed by 0 bases and 3 bases, with 13 bases remaining between them. The germline V gene has CDR1 SGHRS and CDR2 YFSETQ. This CDR3 is CASSLASARLYEQYF. For the CDR3, the DNA is TGCGCCAGCAGCTTGGCTAGCGCCCGGCTCTACGAGCAGTACTTC.

With regard to this clone: Other nucleotide sequences in the sample specify the same CDR3. This chain uses TRBV7-3 with TRBJ1-2, with D unresolved. The CDR3 is 13 residues long. Between the trimmed V and J ends, which lost 0 bases and 2 bases, there was a span of 4 bases. Germline-derived CDR1 and CDR2 are SGHTA and FQGTGA. The CDR3, as DNA: TGTGCCAGCAGCTTAACTGCAAACTATGGCTACACCTTC. Protein product: CASSLTANYGYTF.

V and J are TRBV11-1 and TRBJ2-7; D is possibly TRBD1 or TRBD2 (5 bases each). V gave up 5 bases and J gave up 2 bases, with 25 bases separating them. Per the germline V gene, CDR1 is SGHAT and CDR2 is FQDESV (reference sequence). The CDR3 runs to 18 residues. DNA of the CDR3: TGTGCCAGCAGCCCGGTGGAGGTCAGGAGACGAGGGGCCTACGAGCAGTACTTC. Protein: CASSPVEVRRRGAYEQYF.

This rearrangement joins TRBV5-4 to TRBJ1-2, with TRBD1 as a possible D gene (6 bases). V was cut by 0 bases and J by 3 bases, with 12 bases left in between. The germline gives CDR1 SGHNT, CDR2 YYREEE (reference sequence). This CDR3 has 15 residues. CDR3 DNA: TGTGCCAGCAGCTTGGGGGTTCAGGGGTACTATGGCTACACCTTC. Its translation: CASSLGVQGYYGYTF.

The CDR3 spells CASSAPGNEAFF. For the CDR3, the DNA is TGTGCCAGCAGCGCCCCAGGCAACGAAGCTTTCTTT. V is TRBV14 and J is TRBJ1-1; D not resolved. CDR3 size: 12 residues. CDR1 and CDR2 (germline): SGHDN, FVKESK. Trimming cost V 5 bases and J 8 bases, with 12 bases left between them.

V is TRBV14 and J is TRBJ1-3; D perhaps matches TRBD1 (6 bases). Deletions cut 4 bases from V and 0 bases from J, with 13 bases between. The CDR3 extends over 16 amino acids. Germline loops: CDR1 SGHDN, CDR2 FVKESK. For the CDR3, the DNA is TGTGCCAGCAGCCTCACCGGGACAACCTCTGGAAACACCATATATTTT. It translates to CASSLTGTTSGNTIYF.

The genes are TRBV11-3 and TRBJ2-7, with D unclear. CDR3 length: 13 amino acids. Germline V lookup: CDR1 SGHNT, CDR2 YENEEA. With 5 bases removed from V and 6 bases from J, the gap between germline ends came to 14 bases. The CDR3 nucleotides are TGTGCCAGCAGCGAAGACCCTGGGCTCGAGCAGTACTTC. Protein: CASSEDPGLEQYF.

By proportion, this clone is large. The chain has TRBV30 and TRBJ1-1, with D unresolved. Germline CDR1 is GTSNPN and CDR2 is SVGIG (reference sequence). The CDR3 has 15 residues. Trimming left V 0 bases short and J 2 bases short, with 13 bases between. The CDR3 is CAWSVSPTGNTEAFF. CDR3 DNA: TGTGCCTGGAGTGTATCTCCGACGGGTAACACTGAAGCTTTCTTT.

The rearrangement joins TRBV30 to TRBJ2-1, with unresolved D. Trimming shortened V by 2 bases and J by 9 bases, and 11 bases separated the two germline ends. Germline CDR1 GTSNPN, CDR2 SVGIG (reference sequence). The CDR3 covers 12 residues. The CDR3 DNA follows: TGTGCCTGGAGTATATCTTGGAGTGAGCAGTTCTTC. This translates into CAWSISWSEQFF.

V is TRBV5-4 and J is TRBJ1-1, with D possibly being TRBD1 (5 bases). The CDR3 is 13 amino acids. In germline, CDR1 is SGHNT, CDR2 YYREEE (reference sequence). V shed 4 bases and J shed 8 bases, with 15 bases lying between them. CDR3 DNA sequence: TGTGCCAGCAGCGACATTGGGGCGAGAGAAGCTTTCTTT. Its translation: CASSDIGAREAFF.

This chain joins TRBV5-1 and TRBJ2-1; 15 bases fit TRBD2. The germline V gene has CDR1 SGHRS and CDR2 YFSETQ. Trimming cost V 3 bases and J 0 bases; bases outside gene matches: 7. CDR3 length: 19 residues. CDR3 in DNA: TGCGCCAGCAGCTGGGGACTAGCGGGAGGAGGGAGCTCCTACAATGAGCAGTTCTTC. This gives the protein CASSWGLAGGGSSYNEQFF.

This clone came up once. The V gene is TRBV6-6, the J gene TRBJ1-5; 7 nucleotides align to TRBD1. The CDR3 is 15 residues long. Germline V gene sequence: CDR1 MNHNY, CDR2 SVGAGI (reference sequence). The junction had 12 bases not matched to a gene; V was cut back by 2 bases and J by 11 bases. The CDR3 region has the DNA TGTGCCAGCAGTTACGGGGACAGAACCTTAGGGGCCCAGCATTTT. Its protein is CASSYGDRTLGAQHF.

This clone was observed once. The rearrangement links TRBV7-3 to TRBJ2-3; 11 positions agree with TRBD2. The V segment lost 5 bases and the J segment 0 bases; nucleotides outside the gene matches: 10. The CDR3 covers 18 residues. From germline, CDR1 is SGHTA and CDR2 FQGTGA. CDR3 DNA sequence: TGTGCCAGCAGCCCATACGGGACTAGCGGAACTAGCACAGATACGCAGTATTTT. Translating it yields CASSPYGTSGTSTDTQYF.

V and J are TRBV5-1 and TRBJ1-2; D gene uncertain. Germline V gene sequence: CDR1 SGHRS, CDR2 YFSETQ. The CDR3 length is 15 residues. Trimming removed 6 bases from V and 7 bases from J, with 22 bases in between. The CDR3 reads CASTNPPPPDFGYTF. CDR3 coding DNA: TGCGCCAGCACCAACCCCCCACCTCCTGACTTTGGCTACACCTTC.

This rearrangement joins TRBV14 to TRBJ2-1, with D possibly TRBD2 on 6 matching bases. CDR3 size: 13 residues. Germline V gene data show CDR1 as SGHDN and CDR2 as FVKESK. Trimming left V 4 bases short and J 9 bases short, with 13 bases between. The CDR3 nucleotides are TGTGCCAGCAGCCCAACGGGAGCGGGTGAGCAGTTCTTC. It specifies CASSPTGAGEQFF.

The chain recombines TRBV27 with TRBJ2-1; TRBD2 agrees at 7 bases. CDR1 is MNHEY, CDR2 SMNVEV, per germline (reference sequence). Trimming cost V 5 bases and J 3 bases; bases outside gene matches: 7. The CDR3 contains 15 residues. For the CDR3, the DNA is TGTGCCAGCAGTCCGACTAGCCGTTTCTACAATGAGCAGTTCTTC. It translates to CASSPTSRFYNEQFF.

The CDR3 DNA sequence: TGTGCCAGCAGCGTAGCTCAAGGGGACAGGGGCAATGAGCAGTTCTTC. Protein sequence: CASSVAQGDRGNEQFF. V and J are TRBV9 and TRBJ2-1; 10 nucleotides align to TRBD1. The CDR3 has 16 amino acids. Trimming removed 0 bases from V and 6 bases from J; junction bases left unmatched: 6. Germline lookup yields CDR1 SGDLS and CDR2 YYNGEE. The full variable domain, with the rest looked up from reference TRBV9 and TRBJ2-1, is DSGVTQTPKHLITATGQRVTLRCSPRSGDLSVYWYQQSLDQGLQFLIQYYNGEERAKGNILERFSAQQFPDLHSELNLSSLELGDSALYFCASSVAQGDRGNEQFFGPGTRLTVL.